The clone carrying this T cell receptor beta chain appeared many times. These data originate in a study of early T cells in non-severe SARS-CoV-2 infection. As for the study in general: Sequencing used unsorted whole-blood bulk RNA, so chains lack pairing.

Unique molecular identifier tags were affixed to discrete cDNA molecules. TCRdb processed the 5' RACE reads anew with MiXCR; each CDR3 protein has one entry. The data show fewer than 85,000 distinct CDR3 sequences, roughly 15% seen once. The CDR3 is made up of 12 amino acids. With 3 bases removed from V and 6 bases from J, the gap between germline ends came to 8 bases. The germline V gene has CDR1 SNHLY and CDR2 FYNNEI. This material consisted of whole blood, taken at baseline. The chain joins TRBV2 to TRBJ1-1; no reliable D call. The clonotype comes from an adult who was a healthcare worker with PCR-confirmed SARS-CoV-2 infection or an uninfected control (not recorded which). CDR3 nucleotide sequence: TGTGCCAGCAGTGACGTCGGGGCTGAAGCTTTCTTT. Its translation: CASSDVGAEAFF.